Sequencing of this T cell receptor (beta chain) was carried out in a study of circulating CD8 cells and anti-PD-1 response in melanoma (dated by TCRdb to 2020 to 2021). Notes on the research overall: Patients received nivolumab intravenously at 3 mg/kg every 2 weeks. Of the roughly 13 patients in the melanoma cohort, anti-PD-1 was received as first-line therapy by seven patients, and prior targeted therapy or immunotherapy had been received by six patients. A total of some 11 melanoma patients were included in the TCR repertoire analysis, 4 of them responders and 7 non-responders. On on-treatment samples, PD-1 was detected using a biotinylated anti-human IgG4 antibody. Responders were defined as patients showing complete or partial responses, and non-responders as patients showing stable or progressive disease (RECIST v1.1). Results and caveats for the whole study, not just this receptor: Repertoires were mostly private between subsets, with fewer than 7.5% of TRB clonotypes shared at M1, and the greatest sharing occurred between DPOS and TIGIT. Diversity was greatest in the DNEG repertoire, PD-1 and DPOS had similar and higher clonality, and TIGIT repertoires had the lowest diversity. Because material was limited, experiments were generally done without replicates. The published TCR repertoire comparisons relied only on baseline and M1 samples from a small cohort that had few responders. The cohort included both treatment-naive and previously treated patients, and the authors noted that this mix could influence results. Tumor material was not accessible, so tumor reactivity was assessed by peptide assays on expanded sorted subsets instead.

The instrument given in TCRdb is NextSeq 500. The QIAseq Immune Repertoire RNA Library Kit, Human TCR Panel, was used to prepare TCR libraries from around 15 ng of total RNA. Sequencing of the TCR libraries was done on an Illumina NextSeq with a Mid Output V2 kit and asymmetric 261x41 paired-end reads. Each TCR library was diluted to approximately 4 nM, after which the TCR libraries were pooled, denatured and loaded at around 1 pM. Under the source paper's analysis protocol: The QIAGEN GeneGlobe Data Analysis Center was used to process TCR FASTQ files, and downstream analysis was done in R 3.5.2. Clonality was calculated as one minus the Shannon entropy normalized by the log of the number of unique productive sequences. Fisher exact tests at 5% FDR, run separately within each subset, picked out TRA or TRB clonotypes whose abundance differed between baseline and M1. Differentially abundant clonotypes were grouped as emerging, expanding, contracting or non-expanding/contracting. Morisita's overlap index was used to measure repertoire overlap between patients. TCRdb trimmed the raw reads at Q25, called clones with MiXCR and kept productive beta chains. Duplicate CDR3 protein sequences are folded into a single record with the most common DNA and genes. The V and J calls reflect TCRdb's pipeline rather than the authors' work. The sample table lists some 400 distinct CDR3 sequences, about 15% of them with a count of one. Jointly, the top ten make up under 55% of the sample.

There are a few counts of this clonotype. The target of this receptor is not known. Qualities for individual bases were not recorded, and no much larger clone is one base off. Using a BD FACSAria II cell sorter, four subsets defined by PD-1 and/or TIGIT were sorted from live CD3+CD8+TCRalphabeta+ cells. To characterize how relevant each subset is to anti-PD-1 therapy response, circulating CD8 T cells were sorted into four subsets based on PD-1 and TIGIT expression. Both TCR alpha and TCR beta chains were sequenced from each sorted CD8 T-cell subset. Peripheral blood was collected at three points: before the first anti-PD-1 injection, after two injections and after four injections. PBMCs were isolated immediately by Ficoll gradient centrifugation. Until use, PBMCs were kept cryopreserved in liquid nitrogen in RPMI containing approximately 20% FCS and roughly 10% DMSO. Thawed PBMCs were stained with a viability dye and antibodies against CD3, CD8alpha, TCRalphabeta, PD-1 and TIGIT. Total RNA was extracted with the RNeasy Kit, and every sample reached a RIN above 7.

V is pruned by 7 bases and J by 3 bases, leaving 4 bases of the junction without a gene match. Taken from the germline V gene, the CDR1 and CDR2 loops are MNHEY and SVGAGI. Measured from the cysteine to the phenylalanine, the CDR3 is 14 residues long. CDR3 DNA only is kept here, 42 bases in frame from base 1. The TCR originated in a human donor with melanoma. The donor label of this sample is uncertain. Some clones in this sample may be carry-over from other donors' samples. The sample here was CD8+ T cells from PBMCs, taken at baseline or after one month of anti-PD-1 therapy (not recorded which). The V gene is TRBV6-5 and the J gene is TRBJ2-1, and TRBD1 matches 9 of the central bases. The sequence in DNA is TGTGCCAGCACCGTGACAGGGGGCTACAATGAGCAGTTCTTC. Translated, it gives CASTVTGGYNEQFF.